This T cell receptor beta chain was captured by sequencing in a study of shared clonotypes between healthy human individuals. Study observations and caveats: Sequencing of the sorted subsets was shown by rarefaction to be incomplete despite large depth. Larger richness was generally estimated for naive than memory subsets. The sharing of 4.5% to 6.5% of naive CD4 clonotypes was seen across a handful of donors.

Sequencing was performed with immunoSEQ multiplex PCR; in TCRdb, only in-frame clones are kept and a portion is missing. The table shows 2.3 million or so clones, with just over 90% occurring only once. In the case of this clone: Its antigen is unidentified.

The CDR3 spans 15 residues. The germline V gene encodes CDR1 SNHLY and CDR2 FYNNEI. Germline trimming cut 6 bases from V and 6 bases from J; bases unmatched to any gene: 6. V and J are TRBV2 and TRBJ2-2; TRBD2 agrees at 11 bases. The sequence derives from a man in his late teens or twenties in good health. Some clones in this sample may be carry-over from other donors' samples. The material sequenced was naive CD4+ T cells from PBMCs. The subset: CD45RA+ positively selected. The CDR3 loop is CASRDPGLAAGELFF. The CDR3, as DNA: TGTGCCAGCAGGGACCCGGGACTAGCGGCCGGGGAGCTGTTTTTT. The variable domain in full, with the rest retrieved from reference TRBV2 and TRBJ2-2, is EPEVTQTPSHQVTQMGQEVILRCVPISNHLYFYWYRQILGQKVEFLVSFYNNEISEKSEIFDDQFSVERPDGSNFTLKIRSTKLEDSAMYFCASRDPGLAAGELFFGEGSRLTVL.